Listed below are T cell receptor beta chains from one sample, sequenced in a study of regulatory T cells in long-lasting Graves disease. TCRdb re-called the multiplex PCR reads with MiXCR, one entry per CDR3 protein. The sample consists of under 800,000 distinct CDR3 sequences, under 20% of them appearing once. These data also formed part of another study, on T cells in Graves' hyperthyroidism and ophthalmopathy.

The sample was peripheral blood mononuclear cells (PBMCs), taken at new diagnosis, from a patient treated with antithyroid drugs. Receptors originate from a woman aged 30 to 39 with Graves disease. CDR3s include the opening cysteine and the closing phenylalanine or tryptophan. Fields, in order: V gene, J gene, CDR3 length, CDR3 protein.

v_call: TRBV27; j_call: TRBJ1-1; cdr3_length: 14; cdr3_aa: CASSFSRLSTEAFF
v_call: TRBV12-3/TRBV12-4; j_call: TRBJ1-2; cdr3_length: 15; cdr3_aa: CASSFSQPANYGYTF
v_call: TRBV6-1; j_call: TRBJ2-2; cdr3_length: 15; cdr3_aa: CASRIRGQLTGELFF
v_call: TRBV12-3/TRBV12-4; j_call: TRBJ1-2; cdr3_length: 14; cdr3_aa: CASTYGGGSYGYTF
v_call: TRBV28; j_call: TRBJ1-5; cdr3_length: 20; cdr3_aa: CASSLNLGWSRTIGNQPQHF
v_call: TRBV3-1; j_call: TRBJ2-7; cdr3_length: 11; cdr3_aa: CASSRGSEQYF
v_call: TRBV20-1; j_call: TRBJ2-3; cdr3_length: 13; cdr3_aa: CSARSAGVQTQYF
v_call: TRBV20-1; j_call: TRBJ2-3; cdr3_length: 14; cdr3_aa: CSAAKGSLTDTQYF
v_call: TRBV7-2; j_call: TRBJ1-3; cdr3_length: 16; cdr3_aa: CASSLGGGGSGNTIYF
v_call: TRBV7-8; j_call: TRBJ2-1; cdr3_length: 18; cdr3_aa: CASSLTGTSGRAYNEQFF
v_call: TRBV11-2; j_call: TRBJ2-7; cdr3_length: 12; cdr3_aa: CASSPAGYEQYF
v_call: TRBV5-6; j_call: TRBJ1-3; cdr3_length: 16; cdr3_aa: CASSLAPTASGNTIYF
v_call: TRBV10-3; j_call: TRBJ2-2; cdr3_length: 16; cdr3_aa: CAISGSSGRAAGELFF
v_call: TRBV7-6; j_call: TRBJ2-7; cdr3_length: 15; cdr3_aa: CASSLGRGRGGEQYF
v_call: TRBV6-1; j_call: TRBJ2-7; cdr3_length: 13; cdr3_aa: CATGRGHSYEQYF
v_call: TRBV29-1; j_call: TRBJ2-3; cdr3_length: 15; cdr3_aa: CSDLGGADVTDTQYF
v_call: TRBV18; j_call: TRBJ2-1; cdr3_length: 14; cdr3_aa: CASSRFASGIEQFF
v_call: TRBV11-3; j_call: TRBJ2-2; cdr3_length: 13; cdr3_aa: CASSLDGGGELFF
v_call: TRBV12-3/TRBV12-4; j_call: TRBJ2-1; cdr3_length: 14; cdr3_aa: CASSFRDSYNEQFF
v_call: TRBV6-1; j_call: TRBJ2-1; cdr3_length: 17; cdr3_aa: CASRYRQGASSYNEQFF
v_call: TRBV27; j_call: TRBJ2-1; cdr3_length: 16; cdr3_aa: CASSRPGGGRIYEQFF
v_call: TRBV7-2; j_call: TRBJ2-1; cdr3_length: 16; cdr3_aa: CASSLVGSGSFHEQFF
v_call: TRBV12-3/TRBV12-4; j_call: TRBJ2-2; cdr3_length: 16; cdr3_aa: CASSFRRAGKTGELFF
v_call: TRBV6-9; j_call: TRBJ1-2; cdr3_length: 13; cdr3_aa: CASSSVANYGYTF
v_call: TRBV2; j_call: TRBJ2-3; cdr3_length: 15; cdr3_aa: CASRTGTGITDTQYF
v_call: TRBV20-1; j_call: TRBJ2-7; cdr3_length: 14; cdr3_aa: CSAGGGLATYEQYF
v_call: TRBV6-1; j_call: TRBJ2-2; cdr3_length: 14; cdr3_aa: CASSDRGTVGELFF
v_call: TRBV5-1; j_call: TRBJ1-4; cdr3_length: 17; cdr3_aa: CASSLWGGPATNEKLFF
v_call: TRBV29-1; j_call: TRBJ1-1; cdr3_length: 16; cdr3_aa: CSVESPGQELNTEAFF